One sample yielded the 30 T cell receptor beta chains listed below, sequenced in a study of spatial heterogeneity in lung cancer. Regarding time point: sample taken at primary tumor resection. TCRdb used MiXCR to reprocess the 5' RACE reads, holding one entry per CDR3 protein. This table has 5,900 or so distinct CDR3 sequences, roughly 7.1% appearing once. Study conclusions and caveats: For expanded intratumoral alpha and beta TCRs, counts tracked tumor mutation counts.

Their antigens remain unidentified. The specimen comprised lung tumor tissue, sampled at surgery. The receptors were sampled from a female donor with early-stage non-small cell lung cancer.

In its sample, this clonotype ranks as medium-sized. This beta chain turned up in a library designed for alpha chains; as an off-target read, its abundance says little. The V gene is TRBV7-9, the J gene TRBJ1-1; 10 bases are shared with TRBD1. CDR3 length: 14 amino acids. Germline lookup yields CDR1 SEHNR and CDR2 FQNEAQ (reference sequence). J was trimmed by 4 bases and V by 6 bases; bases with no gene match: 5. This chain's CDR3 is CASSPDRGPTEAFF. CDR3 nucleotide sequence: TGTGCCAGCAGTCCAGACAGGGGGCCCACTGAAGCTTTCTTT.

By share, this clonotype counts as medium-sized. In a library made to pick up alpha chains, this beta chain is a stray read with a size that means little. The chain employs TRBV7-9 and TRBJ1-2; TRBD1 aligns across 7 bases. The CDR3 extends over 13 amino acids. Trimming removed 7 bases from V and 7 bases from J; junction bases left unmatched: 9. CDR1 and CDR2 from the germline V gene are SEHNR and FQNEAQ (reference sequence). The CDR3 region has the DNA TGTGCCAGCAAAATTGACAGGGCGGGTGGCTACACCTTC. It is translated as CASKIDRAGGYTF.

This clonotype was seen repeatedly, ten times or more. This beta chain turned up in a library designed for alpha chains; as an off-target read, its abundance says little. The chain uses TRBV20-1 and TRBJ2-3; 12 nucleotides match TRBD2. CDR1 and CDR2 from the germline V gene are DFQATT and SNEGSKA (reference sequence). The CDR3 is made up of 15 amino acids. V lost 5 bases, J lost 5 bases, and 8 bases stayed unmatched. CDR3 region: CSASRTSGNEDTQYF. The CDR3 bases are TGCAGTGCTTCCCGGACTAGCGGGAATGAAGATACGCAGTATTTT.

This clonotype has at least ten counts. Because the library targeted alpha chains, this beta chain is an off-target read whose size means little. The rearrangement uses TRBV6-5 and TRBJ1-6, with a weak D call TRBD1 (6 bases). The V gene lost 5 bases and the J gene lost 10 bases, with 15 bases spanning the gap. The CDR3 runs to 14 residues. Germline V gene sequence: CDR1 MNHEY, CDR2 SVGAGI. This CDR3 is CASSTTGEGSPLHF. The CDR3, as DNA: TGTGCCAGCAGTACGACAGGAGAGGGGTCACCCCTCCACTTT.

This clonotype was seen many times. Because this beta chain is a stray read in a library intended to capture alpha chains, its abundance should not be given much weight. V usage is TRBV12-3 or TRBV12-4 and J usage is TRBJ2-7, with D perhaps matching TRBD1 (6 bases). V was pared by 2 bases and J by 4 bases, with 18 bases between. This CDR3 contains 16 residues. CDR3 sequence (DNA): TGTGCCAGCAGTTTAATTATCTCGGCAGGGGTATACGAGCAGTACTTC. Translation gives CASSLIISAGVYEQYF.

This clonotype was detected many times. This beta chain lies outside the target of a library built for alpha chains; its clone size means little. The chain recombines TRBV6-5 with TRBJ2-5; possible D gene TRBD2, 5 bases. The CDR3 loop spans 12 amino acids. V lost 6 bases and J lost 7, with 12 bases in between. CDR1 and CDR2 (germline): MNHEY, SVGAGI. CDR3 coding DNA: TGTGCCAGCAGAAGAGGGTCTGGGACCCAGTACTTC. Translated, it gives CASRRGSGTQYF.

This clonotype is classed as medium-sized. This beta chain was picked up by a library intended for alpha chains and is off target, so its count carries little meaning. CDR3 region: CASSLSGRNPDNEQFF. In nucleotides, the CDR3 is TGTGCCAGCAGTTTAAGCGGGAGGAATCCGGACAATGAGCAGTTCTTC. The chain couples TRBV28 to TRBJ2-1, with TRBD2 matching over 9 bases. V shed 2 bases and J 5 bases; nucleotides not matched to a gene: 7. The germline V gene encodes CDR1 MDHEN and CDR2 SYDVKM. The CDR3 contains 16 residues.

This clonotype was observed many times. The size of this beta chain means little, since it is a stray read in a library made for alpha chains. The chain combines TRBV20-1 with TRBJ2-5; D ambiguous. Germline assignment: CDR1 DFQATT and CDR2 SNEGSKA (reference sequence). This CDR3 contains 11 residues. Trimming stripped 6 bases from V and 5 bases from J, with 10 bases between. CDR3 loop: CSAKPTETQYF. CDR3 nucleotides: TGCAGTGCAAAACCCACCGAGACCCAGTACTTC.

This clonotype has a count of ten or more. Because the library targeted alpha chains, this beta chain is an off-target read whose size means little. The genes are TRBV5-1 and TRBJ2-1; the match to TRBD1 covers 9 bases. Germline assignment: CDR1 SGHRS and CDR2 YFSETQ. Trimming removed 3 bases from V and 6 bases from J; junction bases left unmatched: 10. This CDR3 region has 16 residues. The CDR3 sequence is CASSSPPGQGFNEQFF. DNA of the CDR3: TGCGCCAGCAGCTCTCCGCCGGGACAGGGCTTCAATGAGCAGTTCTTC.

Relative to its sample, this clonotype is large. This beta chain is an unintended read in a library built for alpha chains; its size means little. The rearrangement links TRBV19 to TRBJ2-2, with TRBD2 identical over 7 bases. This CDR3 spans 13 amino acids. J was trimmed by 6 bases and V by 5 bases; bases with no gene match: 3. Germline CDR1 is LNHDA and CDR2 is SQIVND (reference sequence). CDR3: CASSVGLAGELFF. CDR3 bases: TGTGCCAGTAGTGTAGGACTAGCCGGGGAGCTGTTTTTT.

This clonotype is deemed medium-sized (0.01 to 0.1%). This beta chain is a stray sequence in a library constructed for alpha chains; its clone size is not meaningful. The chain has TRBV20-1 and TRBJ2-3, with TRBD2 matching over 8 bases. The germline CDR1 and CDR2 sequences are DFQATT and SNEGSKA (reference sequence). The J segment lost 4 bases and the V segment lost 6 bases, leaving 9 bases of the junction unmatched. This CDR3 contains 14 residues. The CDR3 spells CSASPAGAPDTQYF. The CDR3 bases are TGCAGTGCCAGCCCAGCGGGAGCCCCAGATACGCAGTATTTT.

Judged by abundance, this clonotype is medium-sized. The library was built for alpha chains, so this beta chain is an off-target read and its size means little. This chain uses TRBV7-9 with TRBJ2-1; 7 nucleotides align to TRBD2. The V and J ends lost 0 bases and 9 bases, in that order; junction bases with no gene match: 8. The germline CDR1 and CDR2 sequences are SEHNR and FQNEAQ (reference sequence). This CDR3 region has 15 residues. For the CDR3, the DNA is TGTGCCAGCAGCTTAGCGCTGGGGGGGGGAAGTGAGCAGTTCTTC. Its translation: CASSLALGGGSEQFF.

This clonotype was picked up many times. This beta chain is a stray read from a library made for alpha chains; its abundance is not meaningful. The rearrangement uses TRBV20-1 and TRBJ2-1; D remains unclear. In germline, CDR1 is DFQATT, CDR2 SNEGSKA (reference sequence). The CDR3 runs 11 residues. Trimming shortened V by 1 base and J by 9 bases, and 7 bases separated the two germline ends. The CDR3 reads CSARGWAEQFF. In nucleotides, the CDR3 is TGCAGTGCTAGAGGGTGGGCTGAGCAGTTCTTC.

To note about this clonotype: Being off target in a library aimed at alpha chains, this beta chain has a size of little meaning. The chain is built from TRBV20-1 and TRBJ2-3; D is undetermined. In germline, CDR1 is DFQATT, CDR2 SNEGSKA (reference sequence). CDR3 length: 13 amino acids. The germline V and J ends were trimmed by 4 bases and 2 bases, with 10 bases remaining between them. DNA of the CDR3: TGCAGTGCTACACTTGGCACCACAGATACGCAGTATTTT. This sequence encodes CSATLGTTDTQYF.

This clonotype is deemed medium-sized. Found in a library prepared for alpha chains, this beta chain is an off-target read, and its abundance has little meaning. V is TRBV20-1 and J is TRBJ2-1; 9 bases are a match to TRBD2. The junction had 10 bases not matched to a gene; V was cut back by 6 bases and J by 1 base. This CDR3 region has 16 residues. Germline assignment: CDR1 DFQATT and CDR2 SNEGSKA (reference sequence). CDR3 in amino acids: CSARAAREGSYNEQFF. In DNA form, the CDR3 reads TGCAGTGCCCGAGCGGCGCGGGAGGGGTCCTACAATGAGCAGTTCTTC.

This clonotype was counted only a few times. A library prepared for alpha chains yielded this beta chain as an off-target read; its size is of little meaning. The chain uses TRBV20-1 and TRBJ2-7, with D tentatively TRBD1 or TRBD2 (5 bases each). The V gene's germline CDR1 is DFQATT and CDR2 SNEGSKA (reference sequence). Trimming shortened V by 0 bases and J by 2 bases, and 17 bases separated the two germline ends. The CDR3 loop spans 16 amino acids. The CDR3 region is CSAREISRDQPYEQYF. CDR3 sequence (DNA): TGCAGTGCTAGAGAGATTTCCCGGGACCAGCCCTACGAGCAGTACTTC.

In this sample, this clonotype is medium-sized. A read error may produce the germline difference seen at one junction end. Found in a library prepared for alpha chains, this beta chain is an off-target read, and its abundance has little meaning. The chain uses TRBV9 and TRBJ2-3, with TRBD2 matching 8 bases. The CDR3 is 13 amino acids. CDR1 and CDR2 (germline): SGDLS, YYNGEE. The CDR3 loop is CASSVAAGDRTDF. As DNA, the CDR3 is TGTGCCAGCAGCGTAGCAGCGGGGGACCGCACAGATTTT.

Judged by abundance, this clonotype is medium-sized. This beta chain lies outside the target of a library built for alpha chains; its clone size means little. The CDR3 DNA sequence: TGCGCCAGCAGCTTGGGCTCGGCCCAAGAGACCCAGTACTTC. The encoded protein is CASSLGSAQETQYF. J is TRBJ2-5 and V is TRBV5-1; D is undetermined. The CDR3 is made up of 14 amino acids. In germline, CDR1 is SGHRS, CDR2 YFSETQ. With 0 bases removed from V and 1 base from J, the gap between germline ends came to 7 bases.

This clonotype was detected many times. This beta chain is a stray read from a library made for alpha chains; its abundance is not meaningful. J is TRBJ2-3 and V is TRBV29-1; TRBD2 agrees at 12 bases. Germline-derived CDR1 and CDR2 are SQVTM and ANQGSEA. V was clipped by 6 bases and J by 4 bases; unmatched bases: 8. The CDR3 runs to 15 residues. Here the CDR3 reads CSVHLAGGRADTQYF. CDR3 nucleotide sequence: TGCAGCGTCCACCTAGCGGGAGGGCGGGCAGATACGCAGTATTTT.

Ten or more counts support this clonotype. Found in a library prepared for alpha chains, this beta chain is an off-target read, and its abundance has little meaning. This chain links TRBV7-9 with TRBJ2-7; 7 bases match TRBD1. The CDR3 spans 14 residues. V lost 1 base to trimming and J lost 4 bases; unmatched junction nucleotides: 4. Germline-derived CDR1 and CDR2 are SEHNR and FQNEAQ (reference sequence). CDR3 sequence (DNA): TGTGCCAGCAGCTTAGGACAGGGTAATTACGAGCAGTACTTC. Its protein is CASSLGQGNYEQYF.

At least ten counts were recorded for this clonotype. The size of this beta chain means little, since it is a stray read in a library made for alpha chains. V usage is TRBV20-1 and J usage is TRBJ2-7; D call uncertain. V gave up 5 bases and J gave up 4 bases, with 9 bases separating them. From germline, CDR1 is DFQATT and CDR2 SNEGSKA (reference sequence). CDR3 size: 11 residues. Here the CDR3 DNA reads TGCAGTGCTCTCGACAAATACGAGCAGTACTTC. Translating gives CSALDKYEQYF.

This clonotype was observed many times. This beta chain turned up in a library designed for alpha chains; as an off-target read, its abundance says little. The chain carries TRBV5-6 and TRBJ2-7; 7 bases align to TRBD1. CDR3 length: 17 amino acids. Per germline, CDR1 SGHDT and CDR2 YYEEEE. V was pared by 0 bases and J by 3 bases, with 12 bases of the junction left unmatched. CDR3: CASSLARFGTESYEQYF. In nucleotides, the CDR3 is TGTGCCAGCAGCTTGGCACGATTTGGGACAGAGAGCTACGAGCAGTACTTC.

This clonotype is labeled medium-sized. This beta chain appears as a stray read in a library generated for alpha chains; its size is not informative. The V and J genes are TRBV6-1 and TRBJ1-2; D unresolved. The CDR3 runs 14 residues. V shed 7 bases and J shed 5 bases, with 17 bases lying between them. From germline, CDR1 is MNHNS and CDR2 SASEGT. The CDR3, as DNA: TGTGCCAGCATATCCCGACCGGGCGGATATGGCTACACCTTC. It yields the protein CASISRPGGYGYTF.

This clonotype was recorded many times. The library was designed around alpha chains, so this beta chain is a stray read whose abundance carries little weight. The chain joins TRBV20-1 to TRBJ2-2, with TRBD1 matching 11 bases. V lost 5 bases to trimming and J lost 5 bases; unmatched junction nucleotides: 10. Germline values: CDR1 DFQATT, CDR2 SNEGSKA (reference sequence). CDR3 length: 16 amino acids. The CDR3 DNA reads TGCAGTGCTCGCGGACAGGGGGCATTTGGTACCGGGGAGCTGTTTTTT. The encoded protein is CSARGQGAFGTGELFF.

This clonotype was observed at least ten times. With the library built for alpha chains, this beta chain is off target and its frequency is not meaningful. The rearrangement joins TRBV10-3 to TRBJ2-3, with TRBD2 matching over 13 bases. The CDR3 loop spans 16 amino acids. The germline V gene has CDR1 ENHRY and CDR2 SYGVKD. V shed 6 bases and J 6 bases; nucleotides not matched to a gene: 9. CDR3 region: CAISERTSGSSDTQYF. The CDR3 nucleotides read TGTGCCATCAGCGAGAGGACTAGCGGGAGTTCGGATACGCAGTATTTT.

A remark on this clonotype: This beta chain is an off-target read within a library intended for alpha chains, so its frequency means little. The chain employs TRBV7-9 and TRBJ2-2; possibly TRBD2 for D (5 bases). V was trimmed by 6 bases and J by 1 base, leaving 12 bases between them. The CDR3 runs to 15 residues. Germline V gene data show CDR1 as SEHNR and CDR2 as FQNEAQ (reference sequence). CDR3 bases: TGTGCCAGCAGTACTAGAGCCCTGAACACCGGGGAGCTGTTTTTT. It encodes CASSTRALNTGELFF.

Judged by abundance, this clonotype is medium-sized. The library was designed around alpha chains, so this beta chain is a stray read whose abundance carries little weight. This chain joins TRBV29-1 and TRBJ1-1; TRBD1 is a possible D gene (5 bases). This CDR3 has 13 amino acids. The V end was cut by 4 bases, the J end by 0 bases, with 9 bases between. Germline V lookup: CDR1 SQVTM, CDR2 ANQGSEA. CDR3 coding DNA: TGCAGCGTTGGGGCAGGGCTGAACACTGAAGCTTTCTTT. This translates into CSVGAGLNTEAFF.

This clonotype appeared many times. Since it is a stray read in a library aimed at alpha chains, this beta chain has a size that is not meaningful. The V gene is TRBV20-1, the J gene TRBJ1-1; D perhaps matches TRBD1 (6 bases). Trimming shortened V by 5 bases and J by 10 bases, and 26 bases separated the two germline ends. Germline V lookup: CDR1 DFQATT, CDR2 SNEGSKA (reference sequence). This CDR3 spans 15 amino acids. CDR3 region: CSARRDEGGLSGAFF. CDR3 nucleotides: TGCAGTGCTCGTCGGGACGAGGGGGGGCTTTCAGGAGCTTTCTTT.

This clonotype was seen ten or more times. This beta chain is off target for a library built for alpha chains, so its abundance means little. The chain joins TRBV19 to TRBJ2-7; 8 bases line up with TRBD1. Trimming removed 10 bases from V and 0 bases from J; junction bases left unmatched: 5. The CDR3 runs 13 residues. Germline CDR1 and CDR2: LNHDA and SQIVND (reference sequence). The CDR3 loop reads CATWDRSSYEQYF. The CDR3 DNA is TGTGCCACCTGGGACAGGAGCTCCTACGAGCAGTACTTC.

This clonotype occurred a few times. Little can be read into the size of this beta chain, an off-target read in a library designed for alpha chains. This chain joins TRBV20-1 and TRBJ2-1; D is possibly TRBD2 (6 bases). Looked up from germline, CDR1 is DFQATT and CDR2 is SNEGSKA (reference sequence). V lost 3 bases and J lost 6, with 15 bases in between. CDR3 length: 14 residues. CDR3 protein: CSARARLASNEQFF. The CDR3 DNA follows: TGCAGTGCTAGGGCTCGGCTAGCGTCCAATGAGCAGTTCTTC.